Below are 18 T cell receptor beta chains sequenced from a single sample in a study of cytomegalovirus exposure and HLA in healthy donors. The PCR made use of 60 Vbeta and 13 Jbeta primers. The data were produced by immunoSEQ multiplex PCR, yet TCRdb's version contains in-frame clones alone and is incomplete. The sample holds about 190,000 clones, around 85% seen once. The sample consisted of PBMCs. The receptor set was obtained from a man between 45 and 60 years old in good health and CMV-seronegative.

The table lists this clone with a few counts. The chain combines TRBV2 with TRBJ1-6; 7 bases fit TRBD1. CDR3 size: 16 residues. Germline V CDR1 and CDR2: SNHLY, FYNNEI. V dropped 4 bases and J dropped 0; count of bases not matched to a gene: 3. The CDR3, as DNA: TGTGCCAGCAGTGGACAGGGAAGCTCCTATAATTCACCCCTCCACTTT. Translation gives CASSGQGSSYNSPLHF. Filled out from reference TRBV2 and TRBJ1-6, the complete variable domain reads EPEVTQTPSHQVTQMGQEVILRCVPISNHLYFYWYRQILGQKVEFLVSFYNNEISEKSEIFDDQFSVERPDGSNFTLKIRSTKLEDSAMYFCASSGQGSSYNSPLHFGNGTRLTVT.

A word on this clone: Other nucleotide sequences from this sample produce the same CDR3. The chain joins TRBV4-2 to TRBJ1-6, with a tentative D call TRBD1 (5 bases). V lost 2 bases and J 16 bases, leaving 18 bases between the germline ends. Looked up from germline, CDR1 is LGHNA and CDR2 is YNFKEQ. The CDR3 length is 14 residues. The CDR3 DNA reads TGTGCCAGCAGCCAAACGGGGGGGATCGGAACTCTCCACTTT. It is translated as CASSQTGGIGTLHF.

A remark on this clone: In the same sample, other DNA sequences code for this CDR3. V is TRBV7-9 and J is TRBJ1-1; D remains unclear. Per germline, CDR1 SEHNR and CDR2 FQNEAQ (reference sequence). This CDR3 contains 13 residues. V lost 5 bases to trimming and J lost 5 bases, with 12 bases between them. Here the CDR3 reads CASSLGGGTEAFF. The CDR3 DNA reads as TGTGCCAGCAGCCTCGGAGGAGGAACTGAAGCTTTCTTT.

J is TRBJ1-2 and V is TRBV11-2; 7 bases line up with TRBD1. Trimming removed 5 bases from V and 4 bases from J; junction bases left unmatched: 4. The length of the CDR3 is 13 residues. Germline CDR1 and CDR2: SGHAT and FQNNGV. The chain's CDR3 is CASSLGQAYGYTF. CDR3 nucleotides: TGTGCCAGCAGCCTTGGACAGGCCTATGGCTACACCTTC.

V gene TRBV7-2 combines with J gene TRBJ2-7, with TRBD1 matching 9 bases. CDR1 is SGHTA and CDR2 is FQGNSA in the germline V gene. J gave up 4 bases and V 7 bases, and 14 bases lay outside the gene matches. This CDR3 is 16 amino acids long. The CDR3, as DNA: TGTGCCAGCACCACCCTCTGGGGACAGGGCTTTTACGAGCAGTACTTC. Its protein is CASTTLWGQGFYEQYF.

The V and J genes are TRBV6-6 and TRBJ1-2; TRBD1 matches at 9 bases. This CDR3 spans 16 amino acids. CDR1 and CDR2 (germline): MNHNY, SVGAGI (reference sequence). The trim removed 4 bases at V and 5 bases at J, leaving 11 bases unmatched. This CDR3 is CASSSHDRGMVYGYTF. DNA for the CDR3: TGTGCCAGCAGTTCCCACGACAGGGGGATGGTATATGGCTACACCTTC.

This clone has a single count. J is TRBJ2-1 and V is TRBV4-3; a weak D match, TRBD2 (5 bases). The germline gives CDR1 LGHNA, CDR2 YSLEER. This CDR3 has 15 amino acids. Trimming cost V 5 bases and J 8 bases, with 19 bases left between them. In DNA, the CDR3 is TGCGCCAGCAGCGAAAGTACGACGGAGGTATATGAGCAGTTCTTC. It codes for CASSESTTEVYEQFF.

The rearrangement joins TRBV6-5 to TRBJ1-6; D gene unclear. V gave up 2 bases and J gave up 7 bases, with 12 bases separating them. From germline, CDR1 is MNHEY and CDR2 SVGAGI. This CDR3 region has 15 residues. The CDR3 bases are TGTGCCAGCAGTTACGGTACAGACCGGAATTCACCCCTCCACTTT. As protein: CASSYGTDRNSPLHF.

J is TRBJ1-1 and V is TRBV11-2; D is ambiguous. Trimming stripped 4 bases from V and 4 bases from J, with 7 bases between. This CDR3 spans 12 amino acids. Germline lookup yields CDR1 SGHAT and CDR2 FQNNGV. The CDR3 loop is CASSSVLTEAFF. In DNA form, the CDR3 reads TGTGCCAGCAGCTCCGTTCTCACTGAAGCTTTCTTT. Together with reference TRBV11-2 and TRBJ1-1, the CDR3 gives the full variable domain: EAGVAQSPRYKIIEKRQSVAFWCNPISGHATLYWYQQILGQGPKLLIQFQNNGVVDDSQLPKDRFSAERLKGVDSTLKIQPAKLEDSAVYLCASSSVLTEAFFGQGTRLTVV.

V usage is TRBV5-6 and J usage is TRBJ1-6, with 7 nucleotides matching TRBD1. V lost 2 bases to trimming and J lost 9 bases; unmatched junction nucleotides: 5. Germline assignment: CDR1 SGHDT and CDR2 YYEEEE. The CDR3 sequence is 14 residues long. CDR3 DNA sequence: TGTGCCAGCAGCTTCGGGACAGCAATTTCACCCCTCCACTTT. Translated: CASSFGTAISPLHF.

Turning to this clone: The same CDR3 also results from other DNA sequences found in this sample. The CDR3 region is CASVPGQGYNEQFF. The CDR3 coding sequence is TGTGCTAGTGTACCGGGACAGGGGTACAATGAGCAGTTCTTC. The V gene is TRBV12-5, the J gene TRBJ2-1, with TRBD1 identical over 10 bases. Germline V gene data show CDR1 as LGHNT and CDR2 as FRNRAP. The CDR3 runs 14 residues. V was clipped by 7 bases and J by 4 bases; unmatched bases: 4. Combining the CDR3 with reference TRBV12-5 and TRBJ2-1 gives the whole variable domain DARVTQTPRHKVTEMGQEVTMRCQPILGHNTVFWYRQTMMQGLELLAYFRNRAPLDDSGMPKDRFSAEMPDATLATLKIQPSEPRDSAVYFCASVPGQGYNEQFFGPGTRLTVL.

This clone was detected only a few times. V is TRBV19 and J is TRBJ1-2; D not resolved. V lost 6 bases and J lost 2, with 16 bases in between. This CDR3 has 15 residues. The germline CDR1 and CDR2 sequences are LNHDA and SQIVND (reference sequence). This CDR3 reads CASRKGVGLNYGYTF. Written as DNA, the CDR3 is TGTGCCAGTAGGAAAGGAGTCGGCTTAAACTATGGCTACACCTTC.

The CDR3 bases are TGTGCCATCAGTGATACCGGGACAGGGCTTGCTGGGGCCAACGTCCTGACTTTC. This sequence encodes CAISDTGTGLAGANVLTF. V gene TRBV10-3 combines with J gene TRBJ2-6; 9 positions match TRBD1. Germline CDR1 reads ENHRY; CDR2 reads SYGVKD. The V segment lost 3 bases and the J segment 2 bases; nucleotides outside the gene matches: 8. The CDR3 contains 18 residues.

This clone occurred a few times. V gene TRBV15 combines with J gene TRBJ2-2; D uncertain. The germline gives CDR1 LNHNV, CDR2 YYDKDF (reference sequence). This CDR3 is 12 amino acids long. Trimming stripped 3 bases from V and 6 bases from J, with 5 bases between. In DNA form, the CDR3 reads TGTGCCACCAGCAGGGGCGCCGGGGAGCTGTTTTTT. Translating it yields CATSRGAGELFF. Complete variable domain (other parts from reference TRBV15 and TRBJ2-2): DAMVIQNPRYQVTQFGKPVTLSCSQTLNHNVMYWYQQKSSQAPKLLFHYYDKDFNNEADTPDNFQSRRPNTSFCFLDIRSPGLGDTAMYLCATSRGAGELFFGEGSRLTVL.

This clone was counted only a few times. The V gene is TRBV7-8, the J gene TRBJ2-1; 7 nucleotides align to TRBD1. The CDR3 is 17 residues long. Germline V gene sequence: CDR1 SGHVS, CDR2 FQNEAQ. The trim removed 1 base at V and 2 bases at J, leaving 8 bases unmatched. Here the CDR3 reads CASSLGGGLPPYNEQFF. In nucleotides, the CDR3 is TGTGCCAGCAGCTTAGGAGGGGGCCTCCCCCCCTACAATGAGCAGTTCTTC.

This clone showed up just a few times. The genes are TRBV5-1 and TRBJ2-7; the match to TRBD2 covers 8 bases. The CDR3 has 14 residues. V was pared by 0 bases and J by 2 bases, with 1 base of the junction left unmatched. Germline-derived CDR1 and CDR2 are SGHRS and YFSETQ. CDR3 sequence: CASSLGGGTYEQYF. The CDR3, as DNA: TGCGCCAGCAGCTTGGGCGGGGGGACCTACGAGCAGTACTTC.

The J gene is TRBJ2-1, the V gene TRBV27; no firm D call. V was clipped by 2 bases and J by 13 bases, with 12 bases between them. Germline V gene data show CDR1 as MNHEY and CDR2 as SMNVEV (reference sequence). The CDR3 loop spans 12 amino acids. CDR3 sequence: CASSLDRRLQFF. The CDR3 region has the DNA TGTGCCAGCAGTTTAGATCGGCGGTTACAGTTCTTC.

The rearrangement uses TRBV5-1 and TRBJ2-1; 11 nucleotides line up with TRBD1. The germline gives CDR1 SGHRS, CDR2 YFSETQ. J lost 4 bases, V lost 2 bases, and 2 bases had no gene match. The CDR3 contains 15 residues. CDR3 coding DNA: TGCGCCAGCAGCTTTGGGACAGGGGGATACAATGAGCAGTTCTTC. Amino acids: CASSFGTGGYNEQFF.